These 9 T cell receptor beta chains were sequenced from one sample in a study of shared clonotypes between healthy human individuals. Clones were read by immunoSEQ multiplex PCR, and TCRdb kept only the in-frame ones, dropping some. This sample has 1,500,000 or so clones; less than 99% occur once, and the top ten carry approximately 0.4%. The sequencing input was naive CD4+ T cells sorted from blood. Subset in this sample: CD45RA+ positively selected. These receptors all stem from a man aged 25 to 40 in good health.

This chain uses TRBV10-3 with TRBJ2-3, with 14 positions matching TRBD2. This CDR3 region has 15 residues. V lost 5 bases and J lost 3; bases outside the gene matches: 1. CDR1 ENHRY and CDR2 SYGVKD come from the germline V gene. The DNA for the CDR3 is TGTGCCATCAGTAGACTAGCGGGAGGGACAGATACGCAGTATTTT. Its translation: CAISRLAGGTDTQYF.

The rearrangement uses TRBV19 and TRBJ1-2; D is undetermined. The CDR3 extends over 15 amino acids. Per germline, CDR1 LNHDA and CDR2 SQIVND (reference sequence). The V and J ends lost 7 bases and 3 bases respectively, with 18 bases between them. CDR3 sequence reads: CASTLGPGRYYGYTF. The CDR3 DNA reads as TGTGCCAGTACTCTCGGGCCTGGACGGTACTATGGCTACACCTTC.

J is TRBJ2-7 and V is TRBV10-3; 8 bases align to TRBD1. V lost 7 bases and J lost 2; bases outside the gene matches: 4. Germline values: CDR1 ENHRY, CDR2 SYGVKD. CDR3 length equals 13 residues. The CDR3, as DNA: TGTGCCATCATGGACAGGGATCCCTACGAGCAGTACTTC. Protein product: CAIMDRDPYEQYF.

The gene calls are TRBV14 and TRBJ2-1, with 10 bases identical to TRBD2. The germline CDR1 and CDR2 sequences are SGHDN and FVKESK. V lost 3 bases and J lost 2; bases outside the gene matches: 7. The CDR3 is 17 amino acids. In DNA form, the CDR3 reads TGTGCCAGCAGCCACACCATCACTAGCGGGGCCTACAATGAGCAGTTCTTC. Translating gives CASSHTITSGAYNEQFF.

This chain joins TRBV23-1 and TRBJ1-2; D unresolved. TRBV23-1 is noted as an ORF with a role that remains uncertain. CDR3 length: 13 amino acids. Trimming pared 2 bases from V and 7 bases from J, leaving 11 bases between. The CDR3 DNA reads as TGCGCCAGCAGTCAAACAAGGGTCTCTGGCTACACCTTC. The encoded protein is CASSQTRVSGYTF.

The chain is built from TRBV27 and TRBJ2-7; either TRBD1 or TRBD2 may supply D (5 bases each). This CDR3 has 14 amino acids. Trimming removed 3 bases at V and 3 bases at J, with 12 bases between. The germline V gene encodes CDR1 MNHEY and CDR2 SMNVEV (reference sequence). The CDR3 sequence: CASSFRDPLYEQYF. The DNA for the CDR3 is TGTGCCAGCAGTTTCCGGGACCCTCTCTACGAGCAGTACTTC.

The V call is TRBV15, the J call TRBJ2-1; 9 bases line up with TRBD2. CDR1 and CDR2 (germline): LNHNV, YYDKDF (reference sequence). CDR3 length: 18 amino acids. With V trimmed by 6 bases and J by 1 base, 13 bases remained unmatched. CDR3 sequence reads: CATRVLNRSGRSYNEQFF. The CDR3, as DNA: TGTGCCACCAGAGTTCTCAACCGTAGCGGGAGATCCTACAATGAGCAGTTCTTC.

Comment on this clone: At the DNA level, this CDR3 is encoded by other sequences in the same sample as well. The genes are TRBV10-3 and TRBJ2-2; D remains ambiguous. The CDR3 covers 11 residues. Deletions cut 7 bases from V and 7 bases from J, with 7 bases between. Germline V lookup: CDR1 ENHRY, CDR2 SYGVKD. CDR3 sequence: CAITGGGELFF. The CDR3 DNA is TGTGCCATCACGGGTGGCGGGGAGCTGTTTTTT.

This sequence joins TRBV7-9 and TRBJ2-6; perhaps D is TRBD1 or TRBD2 (5 bases each). Germline V gene sequence: CDR1 SEHNR, CDR2 FQNEAQ (reference sequence). V lost 8 bases and J lost 0, with 20 bases in between. There are 18 residues in the CDR3. CDR3 coding DNA: TGTGCCAGCTTAAGCATCGGGACGAGAAACTCTGGGGCCAACGTCCTGACTTTC. As protein: CASLSIGTRNSGANVLTF. The full variable domain, with the rest looked up from reference TRBV7-9 and TRBJ2-6, is DTGVSQNPRHKITKRGQNVTFRCDPISEHNRLYWYRQTLGQGPEFLTYFQNEAQLEKSRLLSDRFSAERPKGSFSTLEIQRTEQGDSAMYLCASLSIGTRNSGANVLTFGAGSRLTVL.